The 18 T cell receptor beta chains in this list originate from one sample, sequenced in a study of identical twins. TCRdb processed the 5' RACE reads anew with MiXCR; each CDR3 protein has one entry. Among some 900,000 distinct CDR3 sequences listed, 9% to 15% were seen once. This same sample was also part of a study on yellow fever vaccine responses in identical twins.

Sequencing was done on a sample of PBMCs. Source of these receptors: a young woman in good health.

This rearrangement joins TRBV4-2 to TRBJ2-7; 9 positions agree with TRBD1. The CDR3 is 16 amino acids. Unmatched junction bases numbered 13, after V lost 4 bases and J lost 6 bases. Germline V lookup: CDR1 LGHNA, CDR2 YNFKEQ. CDR3 in amino acids: CASSREPGQGFGEQYV. The CDR3 DNA follows: TGTGCCAGCAGCCGAGAACCGGGACAGGGATTTGGCGAGCAGTACGTC.

This clonotype was recorded many times. The chain employs TRBV5-1 and TRBJ2-3, with D hard to call. The CDR3 is 13 amino acids. The ends were cut back, 5 bases at V and 0 bases at J, with 7 bases in the middle. CDR1 SGHRS and CDR2 YFSETQ come from the germline V gene. The CDR3 sequence is CASREESTDTQYF. The CDR3 nucleotides are TGCGCCAGCAGGGAAGAAAGCACAGATACGCAGTATTTT. Filled out from reference TRBV5-1 and TRBJ2-3, the complete variable domain reads KAGVTQTPRYLIKTRGQQVTLSCSPISGHRSVSWYQQTPGQGLQFLFEYFSETQRNKGNFPGRFSGRQFSNSRSEMNVSTLELGDSALYLCASREESTDTQYFGPGTRLTVL.

The chain carries TRBV5-1 and TRBJ2-7; 15 bases align to TRBD2. V shed 4 bases and J 5 bases; nucleotides not matched to a gene: 10. CDR3 length equals 17 residues. Germline V lookup: CDR1 SGHRS, CDR2 YFSETQ. The CDR3 DNA sequence: TGCGCCAGCAGCCCTGGGACTAGCGGGAGGTTCCAACACGAGCAGTACTTC. Translating it yields CASSPGTSGRFQHEQYF.

The rearrangement joins TRBV21-1 to TRBJ2-7; TRBD1, the D gene given by the table, was not confirmed from the DNA. TRBV21-1 is a known pseudogene. The CDR3 extends over 15 amino acids. The chain's CDR3 is CASIPFRDEVYEQYV. CDR3 sequence (DNA): TGTGCCAGCATTCCATTCCGGGACGAAGTCTACGAGCAGTACGTC.

The chain carries TRBV16 and TRBJ1-5; D gene ambiguous. The CDR3 consists of 14 residues. Germline V CDR1 and CDR2: KGHSY, FQNENV. Trimming took 0 bases from V and 10 from J, leaving 13 bases between them. Written as DNA, the CDR3 is TGTGCCAGCAGCCAATCTGAGGCTACGAGTCCCCAGCATTTT. This codes for CASSQSEATSPQHF.

This clonotype was seen many times. The chain employs TRBV4-1 and TRBJ2-3; 12 bases agree with TRBD2. The V gene's germline CDR1 is MGHRA and CDR2 YSYEKL. This CDR3 region has 17 residues. Trimming cost V 8 bases and J 1 base; bases outside gene matches: 10. The chain's CDR3 is CASGHLAGGWGTDTQYF. The CDR3 bases are TGCGCCAGCGGGCATCTAGCGGGGGGGTGGGGCACAGATACGCAGTATTTT.

The chain joins TRBV7-3 to TRBJ2-5, with D possibly matching TRBD1 (5 bases). Trimming removed 5 bases at V and 2 bases at J, with 9 bases between. Germline loops: CDR1 SGHTA, CDR2 FQGTGA. The CDR3 loop spans 13 amino acids. The CDR3 protein is CASSIGHQETQYF. CDR3 DNA sequence: TGTGCCAGCAGCATCGGACATCAAGAGACCCAGTACTTC.

This chain joins TRBV12-5 and TRBJ2-7; the D is unclear. The germline CDR1 and CDR2 sequences are LGHNT and FRNRAP. The CDR3 contains 12 residues. The germline V and J ends were trimmed by 5 bases and 2 bases, with 7 bases remaining between them. The CDR3 DNA follows: TGTGCTAGTGGTAACAGAGCCTACGAGCAGTACTTC. This codes for CASGNRAYEQYF. The entire variable domain, with the rest obtained from reference TRBV12-5 and TRBJ2-7, is as follows: DARVTQTPRHKVTEMGQEVTMRCQPILGHNTVFWYRQTMMQGLELLAYFRNRAPLDDSGMPKDRFSAEMPDATLATLKIQPSEPRDSAVYFCASGNRAYEQYFGPGTRLTVT.

This chain connects TRBV12-3 or TRBV12-4 to TRBJ2-7; D perhaps matches TRBD2 (6 bases). Deletions cut 6 bases from V and 2 bases from J, with 32 bases between. CDR3 size: 20 residues. CDR3 region: CASSHRRLPSVLGQPYEQYF. The CDR3 DNA sequence: TGTGCCAGCAGCCACCGCCGTCTCCCTAGCGTGCTAGGCCAGCCCTACGAGCAGTACTTC.

This clonotype has a count of ten or more. V gene TRBV5-1 combines with J gene TRBJ2-1; a weak D match, TRBD2 (7 bases). From germline, CDR1 is SGHRS and CDR2 YFSETQ. The CDR3 runs 16 residues. The germline V and J ends were trimmed by 2 bases and 0 bases, with 12 bases remaining between them. CDR3 DNA sequence: TGCGCCAGCAGCTTATGGGGGGGCAGCTCCTACAATGAGCAGTTCTTC. Its protein product is CASSLWGGSSYNEQFF.

This clonotype was seen only a few times. This chain links TRBV24-1 with TRBJ2-3, with D perhaps TRBD2 (6 bases). Trimming took off 4 bases at V and 4 bases at J, with 11 bases between the two ends. The CDR3 consists of 14 residues. Germline lookup yields CDR1 KGHDR and CDR2 SFDVKD. The CDR3 coding sequence is TGTGCCACCAGTGAAACCTGGGGGGCAGATACGCAGTATTTT. This translates into CATSETWGADTQYF.

The genes are TRBV25-1 and TRBJ2-5; D possibly matches TRBD1 or TRBD2 (5 bases each). Germline V gene sequence: CDR1 MGHDK, CDR2 SYGVNS. The CDR3 has 16 amino acids. V was clipped by 5 bases and J by 3 bases, with 19 bases between them. The CDR3 coding sequence is TGTGCCAGCAGTCGGGGACGGGACGGAGGAAAAGAGACCCAGTACTTC. It is translated as CASSRGRDGGKETQYF.

This clonotype was seen ten or more times. The chain couples TRBV12-3 or TRBV12-4 to TRBJ1-4; 7 bases are shared with TRBD1. The CDR3 runs 16 residues. The V segment lost 6 bases and the J segment 6 bases; nucleotides outside the gene matches: 13. CDR3 in DNA: TGTGCCAGCAGCCCGCTTCACAGGGGACAGCATGAAAAACTGTTTTTT. It is translated as CASSPLHRGQHEKLFF.

The rearrangement links TRBV19 to TRBJ1-2, with D perhaps TRBD1 (6 bases). This CDR3 region has 14 residues. Trimming took 3 bases from V and 5 from J, leaving 13 bases between them. Germline CDR1 LNHDA, CDR2 SQIVND (reference sequence). CDR3 coding DNA: TGTGCCAGTAGTATTAAGGGGGTGCTTTATGGCTACACCTTC. It yields the protein CASSIKGVLYGYTF. Variable domain in full (rest from reference TRBV19 and TRBJ1-2): DGGITQSPKYLFRKEGQNVTLSCEQNLNHDAMYWYRQDPGQGLRLIYYSQIVNDFQKGDIAEGYSVSREKKESFPLTVTSAQKNPTAFYLCASSIKGVLYGYTFGSGTRLTVV.

This clonotype has a count of ten or more. This chain joins TRBV24-1 and TRBJ2-7; 9 bases are shared with TRBD2. The CDR3 is made up of 14 amino acids. CDR1 is KGHDR and CDR2 is SFDVKD in the germline V gene. Trimming at V came to 10 bases and at J to 5 bases, leaving 11 bases not matched to a gene. CDR3 amino acids: CATSPRGLANEQYF. The CDR3 DNA is TGTGCCACAAGTCCCCGAGGACTAGCGAACGAGCAGTACTTC.

This clonotype was detected many times. This sequence joins TRBV7-2 and TRBJ2-1; the D gene is possibly TRBD1 (6 bases). V was clipped by 4 bases and J by 8 bases, with 15 bases between them. The germline V gene encodes CDR1 SGHTA and CDR2 FQGNSA. The CDR3 extends over 14 amino acids. The CDR3 here is CASSSGTLLHEQFF. The CDR3 DNA reads TGTGCCAGCAGCTCCGGGACACTTTTGCATGAGCAGTTCTTC.

This clonotype was counted only a few times. The chain recombines TRBV29-1 with TRBJ2-1; D tentatively fits TRBD1 or TRBD2 (5 bases each). Germline V gene lookup returns CDR1 SQVTM and CDR2 ANQGSEA. The CDR3 consists of 10 residues. Written as DNA, the CDR3 is TGCGGAGTTGAGGGGACTGAGCAGTTCTTC. As protein: CGVEGTEQFF.

The rearrangement links TRBV10-3 to TRBJ2-3; 9 nucleotides match TRBD2. Trimming cost V 6 bases and J 4 bases; bases outside gene matches: 5. Germline CDR1 reads ENHRY; CDR2 reads SYGVKD. The CDR3 consists of 14 residues. Here the CDR3 reads CAISRSGSADTQYF. The CDR3 nucleotides read TGTGCCATCAGCCGTAGCGGGAGCGCAGATACGCAGTATTTT.